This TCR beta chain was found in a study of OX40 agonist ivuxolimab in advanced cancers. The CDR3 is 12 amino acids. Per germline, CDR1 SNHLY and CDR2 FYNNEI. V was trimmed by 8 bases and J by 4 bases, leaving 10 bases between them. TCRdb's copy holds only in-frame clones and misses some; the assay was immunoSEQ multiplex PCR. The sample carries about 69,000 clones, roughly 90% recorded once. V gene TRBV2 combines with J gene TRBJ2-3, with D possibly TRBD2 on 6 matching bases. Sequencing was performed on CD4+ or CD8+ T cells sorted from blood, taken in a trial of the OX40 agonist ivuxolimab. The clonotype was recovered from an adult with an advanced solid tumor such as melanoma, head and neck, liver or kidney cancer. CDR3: CASGRNADTQYF. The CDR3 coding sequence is TGTGCCAGCGGGAGGAACGCAGATACGCAGTATTTT.